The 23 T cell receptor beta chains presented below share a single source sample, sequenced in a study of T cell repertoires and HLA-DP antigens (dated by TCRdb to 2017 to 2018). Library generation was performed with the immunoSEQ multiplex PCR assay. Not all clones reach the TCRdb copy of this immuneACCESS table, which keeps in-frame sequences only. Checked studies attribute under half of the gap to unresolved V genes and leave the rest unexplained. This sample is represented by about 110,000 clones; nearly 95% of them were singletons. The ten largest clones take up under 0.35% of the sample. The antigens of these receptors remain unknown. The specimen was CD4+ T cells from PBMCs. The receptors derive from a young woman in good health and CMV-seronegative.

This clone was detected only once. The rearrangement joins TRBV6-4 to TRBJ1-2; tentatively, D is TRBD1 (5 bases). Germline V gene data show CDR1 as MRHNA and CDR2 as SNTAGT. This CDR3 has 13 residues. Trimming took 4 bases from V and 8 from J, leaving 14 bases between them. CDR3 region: CASSGGRSEGYTF. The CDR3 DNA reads TGTGCCAGCAGTGGGGGACGGTCTGAGGGCTACACCTTC.

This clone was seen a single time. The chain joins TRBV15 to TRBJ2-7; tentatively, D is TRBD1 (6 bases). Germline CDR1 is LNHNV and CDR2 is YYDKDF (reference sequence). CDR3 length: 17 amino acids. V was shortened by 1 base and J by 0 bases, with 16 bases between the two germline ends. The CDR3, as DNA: TGTGCCACCAGCAGAGGATCAGGGGCTCGGGGCTCCTACGAGCAGTACGTC. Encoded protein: CATSRGSGARGSYEQYV.

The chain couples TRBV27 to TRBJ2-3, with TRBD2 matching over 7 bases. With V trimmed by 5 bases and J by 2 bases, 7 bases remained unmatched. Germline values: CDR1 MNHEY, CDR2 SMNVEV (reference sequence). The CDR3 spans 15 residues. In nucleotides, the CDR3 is TGTGCCAGCAGTAAAGAGGGGACTAACACAGATACGCAGTATTTT. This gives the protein CASSKEGTNTDTQYF.

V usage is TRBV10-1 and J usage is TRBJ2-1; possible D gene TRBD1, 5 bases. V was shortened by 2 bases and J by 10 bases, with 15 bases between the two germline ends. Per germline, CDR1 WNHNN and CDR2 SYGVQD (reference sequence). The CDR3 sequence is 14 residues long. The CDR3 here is CASSEGAAQREQFF. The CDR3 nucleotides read TGCGCCAGCAGTGAGGGGGCAGCTCAAAGGGAGCAGTTCTTC.

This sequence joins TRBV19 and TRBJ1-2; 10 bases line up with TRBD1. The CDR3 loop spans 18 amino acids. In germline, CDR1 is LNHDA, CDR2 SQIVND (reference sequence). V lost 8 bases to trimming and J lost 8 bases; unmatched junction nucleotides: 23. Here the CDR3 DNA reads TGTGCCAGTCGCGATGAGCCCATTCTGGACAGGGGGATAGACGGCTACACCTTC. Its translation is CASRDEPILDRGIDGYTF.

CDR3 nucleotide sequence: TGTGCCTGGACTCCCCGGGGGAGGGAGATGAACACTGAAGCTTTCTTT. Translation gives CAWTPRGREMNTEAFF. The chain couples TRBV30 to TRBJ1-1, with D tentatively TRBD1 (5 bases). The CDR3 loop spans 16 amino acids. V lost 4 bases, J lost 0 bases, and 18 bases lay in between. Germline V lookup: CDR1 GTSNPN, CDR2 SVGIG (reference sequence).

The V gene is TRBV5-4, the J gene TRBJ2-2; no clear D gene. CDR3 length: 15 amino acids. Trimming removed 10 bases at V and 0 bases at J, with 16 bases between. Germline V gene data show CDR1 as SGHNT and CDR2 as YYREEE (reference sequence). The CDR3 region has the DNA TGTGCCTTCCACAATATTTCGACGAACACCGGGGAGCTGTTTTTT. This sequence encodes CAFHNISTNTGELFF.

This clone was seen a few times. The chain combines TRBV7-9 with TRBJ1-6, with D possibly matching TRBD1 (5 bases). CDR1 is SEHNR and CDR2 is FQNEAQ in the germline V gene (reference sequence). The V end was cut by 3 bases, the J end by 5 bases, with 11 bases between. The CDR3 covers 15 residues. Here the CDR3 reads CASSFARGDNSPLHF. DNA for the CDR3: TGTGCCAGCAGCTTTGCACGGGGCGATAATTCACCCCTCCACTTT.

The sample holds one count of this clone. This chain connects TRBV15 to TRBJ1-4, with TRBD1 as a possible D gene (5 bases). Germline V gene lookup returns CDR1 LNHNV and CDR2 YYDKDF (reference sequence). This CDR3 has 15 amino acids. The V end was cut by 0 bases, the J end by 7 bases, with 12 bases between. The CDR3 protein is CATSRDGRDLEKLFF. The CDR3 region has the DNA TGTGCCACCAGCAGAGACGGCAGGGATCTTGAAAAACTGTTTTTT. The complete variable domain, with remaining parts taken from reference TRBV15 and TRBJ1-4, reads DAMVIQNPRYQVTQFGKPVTLSCSQTLNHNVMYWYQQKSSQAPKLLFHYYDKDFNNEADTPDNFQSRRPNTSFCFLDIRSPGLGDTAMYLCATSRDGRDLEKLFFGSGTQLSVL.

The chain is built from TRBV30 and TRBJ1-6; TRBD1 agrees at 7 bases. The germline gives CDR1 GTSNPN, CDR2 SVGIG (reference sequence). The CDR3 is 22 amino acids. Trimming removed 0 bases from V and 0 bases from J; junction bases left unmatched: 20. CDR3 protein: CAWSVPPLQGTHLSSYNSPLHF. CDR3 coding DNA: TGTGCCTGGAGTGTACCCCCTTTACAGGGGACTCATCTCAGCTCCTATAATTCACCCCTCCACTTT.

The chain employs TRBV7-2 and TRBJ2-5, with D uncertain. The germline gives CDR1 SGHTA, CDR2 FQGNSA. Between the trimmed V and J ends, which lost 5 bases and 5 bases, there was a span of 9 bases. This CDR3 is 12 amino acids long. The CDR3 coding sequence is TGTGCCAGCAGCACGCCCTGGGAGACCCAGTACTTC. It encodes CASSTPWETQYF. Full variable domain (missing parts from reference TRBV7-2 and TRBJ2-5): GAGVSQSPSNKVTEKGKDVELRCDPISGHTALYWYRQSLGQGLEFLIYFQGNSAPDKSGLPSDRFSAERTGGSVSTLTIQRTQQEDSAVYLCASSTPWETQYFGPGTRLLVL.

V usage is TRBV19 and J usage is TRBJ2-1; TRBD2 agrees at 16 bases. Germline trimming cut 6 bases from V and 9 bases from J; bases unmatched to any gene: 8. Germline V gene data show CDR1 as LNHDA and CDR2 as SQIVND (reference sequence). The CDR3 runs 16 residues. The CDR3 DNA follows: TGTGCCAGTAGACCCCTCGGGACTAGCGGGGGGGTTGAGCAGTTCTTC. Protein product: CASRPLGTSGGVEQFF.

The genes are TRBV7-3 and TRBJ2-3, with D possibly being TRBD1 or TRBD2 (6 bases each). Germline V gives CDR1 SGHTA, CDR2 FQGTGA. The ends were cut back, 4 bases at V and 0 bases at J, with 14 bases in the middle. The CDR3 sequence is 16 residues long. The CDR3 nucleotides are TGTGCCAGCAGCTCCAGGGGCGGGACTAGCACAGATACGCAGTATTTT. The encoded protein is CASSSRGGTSTDTQYF.

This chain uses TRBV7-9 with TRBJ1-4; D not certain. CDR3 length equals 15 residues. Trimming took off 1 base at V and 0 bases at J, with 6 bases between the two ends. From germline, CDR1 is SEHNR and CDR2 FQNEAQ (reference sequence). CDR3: CASSLVLATNEKLFF. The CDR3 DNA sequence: TGTGCCAGCAGCTTAGTTCTTGCAACTAATGAAAAACTGTTTTTT. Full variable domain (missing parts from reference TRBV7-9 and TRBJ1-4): DTGVSQNPRHKITKRGQNVTFRCDPISEHNRLYWYRQTLGQGPEFLTYFQNEAQLEKSRLLSDRFSAERPKGSFSTLEIQRTEQGDSAMYLCASSLVLATNEKLFFGSGTQLSVL.

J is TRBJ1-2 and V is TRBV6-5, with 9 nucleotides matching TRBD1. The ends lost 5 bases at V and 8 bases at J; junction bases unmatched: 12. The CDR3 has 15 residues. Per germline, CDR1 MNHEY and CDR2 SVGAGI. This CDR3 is CASSPSGTGRRGYTF. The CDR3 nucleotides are TGTGCCAGCAGTCCCTCCGGGACAGGGCGGAGAGGCTACACCTTC.

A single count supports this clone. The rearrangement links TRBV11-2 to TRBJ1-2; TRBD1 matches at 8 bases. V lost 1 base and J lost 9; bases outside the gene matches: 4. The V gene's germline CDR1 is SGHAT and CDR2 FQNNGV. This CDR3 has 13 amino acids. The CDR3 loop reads CASSLVGQGSYTF. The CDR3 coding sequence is TGTGCCAGCAGCTTAGTAGGACAGGGAAGCTACACCTTC.

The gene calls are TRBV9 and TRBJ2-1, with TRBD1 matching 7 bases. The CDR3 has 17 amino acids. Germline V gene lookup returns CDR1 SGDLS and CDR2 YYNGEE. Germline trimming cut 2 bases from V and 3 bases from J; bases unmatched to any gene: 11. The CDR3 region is CASSVDMGPGGYNEQFF. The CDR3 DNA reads TGTGCCAGCAGCGTGGACATGGGGCCAGGGGGCTACAATGAGCAGTTCTTC.

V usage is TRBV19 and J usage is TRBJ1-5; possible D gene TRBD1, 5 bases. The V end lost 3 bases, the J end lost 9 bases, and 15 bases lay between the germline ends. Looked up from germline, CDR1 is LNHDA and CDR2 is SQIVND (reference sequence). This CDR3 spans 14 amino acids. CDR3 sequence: CASSMTVFGGPQHF. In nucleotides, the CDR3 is TGTGCCAGTAGTATGACAGTTTTCGGCGGGCCCCAGCATTTT.

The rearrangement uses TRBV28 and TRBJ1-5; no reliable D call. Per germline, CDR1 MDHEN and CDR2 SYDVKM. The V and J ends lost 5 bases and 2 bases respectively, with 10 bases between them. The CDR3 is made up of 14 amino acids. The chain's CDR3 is CASSPVDGNQPQHF. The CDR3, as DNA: TGTGCCAGCAGTCCCGTGGATGGCAATCAGCCCCAGCATTTT. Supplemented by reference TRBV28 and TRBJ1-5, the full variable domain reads DVKVTQSSRYLVKRTGEKVFLECVQDMDHENMFWYRQDPGLGLRLIYFSYDVKMKEKGDIPEGYSVSREKKERFSLILESASTNQTSMYLCASSPVDGNQPQHFGDGTRLSIL.

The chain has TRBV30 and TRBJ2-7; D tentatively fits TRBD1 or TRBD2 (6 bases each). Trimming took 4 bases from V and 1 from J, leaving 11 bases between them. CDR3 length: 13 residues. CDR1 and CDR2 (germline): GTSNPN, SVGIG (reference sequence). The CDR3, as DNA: TGTGCCTGGAATCGGGGGCCTTCCTACGAGCAGTACTTC. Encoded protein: CAWNRGPSYEQYF.

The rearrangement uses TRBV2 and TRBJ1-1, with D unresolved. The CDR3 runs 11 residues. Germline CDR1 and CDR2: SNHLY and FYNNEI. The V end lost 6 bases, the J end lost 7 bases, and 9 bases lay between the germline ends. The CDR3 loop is CASRRALEAFF. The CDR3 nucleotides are TGTGCCAGCAGGAGGGCCCTTGAAGCTTTCTTT.

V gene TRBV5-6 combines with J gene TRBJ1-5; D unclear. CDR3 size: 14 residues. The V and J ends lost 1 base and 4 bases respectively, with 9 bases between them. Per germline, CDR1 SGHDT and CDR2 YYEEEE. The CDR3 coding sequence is TGTGCCAGCAGCTTGAGAGGGAGAAATCAGCCCCAGCATTTT. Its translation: CASSLRGRNQPQHF.

CDR3 DNA sequence: TGTGCCAGCAGTTGGGGGGGGACAAGAGATCAGCCCCAGCATTTT. Translating gives CASSWGGTRDQPQHF. The chain carries TRBV28 and TRBJ1-5; D is perhaps TRBD1 (6 bases). Trimming stripped 4 bases from V and 5 bases from J, with 15 bases between. CDR1 and CDR2 from the germline V gene are MDHEN and SYDVKM. This CDR3 is 15 amino acids long.